This TCR beta chain was obtained from a study of spatial heterogeneity in lung cancer. On the study more broadly: Sequences of the beta chain were consistently detected in greater numbers than alpha-chain sequences. The average count in raw reads for each unique TCR and UMI combination exceeded 9.5 appearances.

This clonotype was detected ten times or more. Unique molecular identifiers tagged every individual TCR cDNA molecule. TCRdb processed the 5' RACE reads anew with MiXCR; each CDR3 protein has one entry. Of about 60,000 distinct CDR3 sequences in the sample, about 8% are singletons; the top ten hold over 13%. As for time point: sample taken at primary tumor resection. Frozen PBMC, nontumor lung or tumor provided whole RNA, which was sequenced unsorted. There were 72 donors, all of them untreated patients with early-stage non-small cell lung cancer. In germline, CDR1 is SGHRS, CDR2 YFSETQ. Deletions cut 0 bases from V and 4 bases from J, with 16 bases between. This CDR3 has 16 amino acids.

The sequences come from PBMCs, collected at surgery. V gene TRBV5-1 combines with J gene TRBJ1-2, with TRBD1 as a possible D gene (6 bases). The origin of this receptor is a female donor with early-stage non-small cell lung cancer. CDR3 amino acids: CASSLEVGAQSYGYTF. The CDR3 coding sequence is TGCGCCAGCAGCTTGGAGGTGGGGGCGCAATCCTATGGCTACACCTTC.